This entry lists 7 T cell receptor beta chains sequenced from one sample in a study of blood T cell repertoires in COVID-19. TCRdb's table, derived via immunoSEQ multiplex PCR, lists solely in-frame clones and lacks some. Of about 180,000 clones detected, 85% appear once; the ten largest clones hold roughly 6.2%. The sample consisted of PBMCs or T cells enriched from blood (not recorded which). These receptors originate from a man aged 35 to 55 who had recovered from COVID-19.

The rearrangement joins TRBV6-1 to TRBJ1-6; 7 bases agree with TRBD1. V dropped 2 bases and J dropped 10; count of bases not matched to a gene: 5. From germline, CDR1 is MNHNS and CDR2 SASEGT. This CDR3 is built from 14 residues. DNA of the CDR3: TGTGCCAGCAGTGAACGACAGGGCGAATCACCCCTCCACTTT. This codes for CASSERQGESPLHF.

The rearrangement joins TRBV27 to TRBJ2-7, with D possibly matching TRBD1 (5 bases). This CDR3 is 14 amino acids long. Trimming took 5 bases from V and 4 from J, leaving 15 bases between them. Germline values: CDR1 MNHEY, CDR2 SMNVEV (reference sequence). CDR3 in DNA: TGTGCCAGCAGTGTGCGGACACCAGTGTACGAGCAGTACTTC. The encoded protein is CASSVRTPVYEQYF.

J is TRBJ2-1 and V is TRBV29-1; the D gene is possibly TRBD1 (6 bases). The germline V gene has CDR1 SQVTM and CDR2 ANQGSEA. The CDR3 is 12 residues long. V was trimmed by 6 bases and J by 3 bases, leaving 9 bases between them. CDR3 loop: CSVRTDYNEQFF. The CDR3 DNA reads TGCAGCGTCCGGACAGACTACAATGAGCAGTTCTTC.

The chain combines TRBV6-6 with TRBJ2-7, with TRBD2 matching 9 bases. Per the germline V gene, CDR1 is MNHNY and CDR2 is SVGAGI (reference sequence). The trim removed 8 bases at V and 11 bases at J, leaving 13 bases unmatched. The CDR3 consists of 13 residues. The CDR3 DNA is TGTGCCAGCGGGGCGGGAGGGCCCGAGAGTGAGTACTTC. Its translation is CASGAGGPESEYF.

V and J are TRBV5-1 and TRBJ2-7; 9 bases agree with TRBD1. This CDR3 is 14 amino acids long. CDR1 is SGHRS and CDR2 is YFSETQ in the germline V gene. The junction had 7 bases not matched to a gene; V was cut back by 3 bases and J by 6 bases. The CDR3 coding sequence is TGCGCCAGCAGCTCAGGGACAGGGATGGGCGAGCAGTACTTC. Translated: CASSSGTGMGEQYF.

The count of this clone is one. Different DNA sequences within this sample yield the same CDR3. The CDR3 nucleotides read TGTGCCAGCAGCTTGGGACAGGCGAACACTGAAGCTTTCTTT. Translated: CASSLGQANTEAFF. This rearrangement joins TRBV11-2 to TRBJ1-1; 8 bases are a match to TRBD1. The V and J ends lost 3 bases and 1 base, in that order; junction bases with no gene match: 1. The germline V gene has CDR1 SGHAT and CDR2 FQNNGV. The CDR3 has 14 residues.

The V and J genes are TRBV19 and TRBJ2-2; 8 positions agree with TRBD1. Germline CDR1 reads LNHDA; CDR2 reads SQIVND (reference sequence). This CDR3 spans 14 amino acids. The V gene end was trimmed by 4 bases and the J gene end by 5 bases; junction bases not matched to a gene: 3. This CDR3 reads CASSTQGETGELFF. CDR3 sequence (DNA): TGTGCCAGTAGTACACAGGGGGAAACCGGGGAGCTGTTTTTT.